This T cell receptor beta chain originates from a study of blood T cell repertoires in COVID-19. Generated by immunoSEQ multiplex PCR, the TCRdb table keeps only in-frame clones and is missing some. The table lists roughly 94,000 clones, 65% to 90% of them singletons, with around 25% in the top ten. V lost 4 bases and J 0 bases, leaving 12 bases between the germline ends. This CDR3 is 15 amino acids long. Germline lookup yields CDR1 MNHEY and CDR2 SVGAGI. J is TRBJ1-1 and V is TRBV6-5, with D tentatively TRBD1 (5 bases). The sequencing input was peripheral blood. This TCR was recovered from a man in his 60s with acute or convalescent COVID-19. CDR3 in DNA: TGTGCCAGCAGTTCCCTAGGGGTCCTGAACACTGAAGCTTTCTTT. The encoded protein is CASSSLGVLNTEAFF.